This T cell receptor beta chain was sequenced in a study of blood T cell repertoires in COVID-19. In the study overall: Sources were T cells, B-cell-depleted T cells, or PBMCs; the material itself was cDNA or gDNA.

Only in-frame clones appear in the TCRdb table, and some are missing; sequencing was by immunoSEQ multiplex PCR. The table records about 260,000 clones, around 80% of them present only once. Trimming took 8 bases from V and 7 from J, leaving 18 bases between them. Germline-derived CDR1 and CDR2 are SNHLY and FYNNEI. The CDR3 extends over 13 amino acids. This clone was detected ten times or more. Cohorts were determined from participant-reported clinical history. The sequenced sample was PBMCs or T cells enriched from blood (not recorded which). The source of this sequence is a man between 25 and 39 years old with acute COVID-19. The J gene is TRBJ2-7, the V gene TRBV2, with D possibly TRBD1 on 6 matching bases. CDR3 in amino acids: CASALGAEVEQYV. As DNA, the CDR3 is TGTGCCAGCGCCTTGGGGGCTGAAGTGGAGCAGTACGTC.